These 16 T cell receptor beta chains were all obtained from the same sample, sequenced in a study of blood T cell repertoires in COVID-19. Data came from immunoSEQ multiplex PCR; TCRdb stores just in-frame clones and leaves some out. Seen here are some 150,000 clones, roughly 85% observed once, and the top ten hold about 1%. Sequencing was done on a sample of peripheral blood. The receptor set was obtained from a man in his forties with acute or convalescent COVID-19.

This sequence joins TRBV6-5 and TRBJ2-7, with 9 bases that match TRBD1. CDR3 size: 14 residues. V lost 6 bases, J lost 4 bases, and 7 bases stayed unmatched. Per germline, CDR1 MNHEY and CDR2 SVGAGI. CDR3 DNA: TGTGCCAGCAGCTCACGGACAGGGGTTTACGAGCAGTACTTC. This gives the protein CASSSRTGVYEQYF.

The chain is built from TRBV5-4 and TRBJ1-6, with D maybe TRBD1 (5 bases). V lost 0 bases to trimming and J lost 10 bases, with 14 bases between them. Germline V gene data show CDR1 as SGHNT and CDR2 as YYREEE (reference sequence). The CDR3 is 15 residues long. CDR3 region: CASSLAGGVKSPLHF. The DNA for the CDR3 is TGTGCCAGCAGCTTGGCCGGGGGGGTAAAGTCACCCCTCCACTTT.

V gene TRBV6-5 combines with J gene TRBJ1-5, with 9 bases aligning to TRBD1. The CDR3 runs to 16 residues. Per the germline V gene, CDR1 is MNHEY and CDR2 is SVGAGI. The V segment lost 4 bases and the J segment 2 bases; nucleotides outside the gene matches: 6. The CDR3 spells CASSFTTGGGNQPQHF. Here the CDR3 DNA reads TGTGCCAGCAGTTTTACCACAGGGGGCGGCAATCAGCCCCAGCATTTT.

In its sample, this clone was seen once. The chain combines TRBV19 with TRBJ1-1; possibly TRBD1 for D (5 bases). This CDR3 has 14 amino acids. V was cut by 1 base and J by 5 bases, with 11 bases left in between. CDR1 LNHDA and CDR2 SQIVND come from the germline V gene (reference sequence). The chain's CDR3 is CASSIVMGGTEAFF. In DNA, the CDR3 is TGTGCCAGTAGTATAGTTATGGGGGGGACTGAAGCTTTCTTT. Filled out from reference TRBV19 and TRBJ1-1, the complete variable domain reads DGGITQSPKYLFRKEGQNVTLSCEQNLNHDAMYWYRQDPGQGLRLIYYSQIVNDFQKGDIAEGYSVSREKKESFPLTVTSAQKNPTAFYLCASSIVMGGTEAFFGQGTRLTVV.

The chain recombines TRBV29-1 with TRBJ2-5; 9 bases map to TRBD1. The V gene end was trimmed by 6 bases and the J gene end by 5 bases; junction bases not matched to a gene: 13. This CDR3 contains 15 residues. Germline V gene lookup returns CDR1 SQVTM and CDR2 ANQGSEA. CDR3 sequence reads: CSVGGTGPIQETQYF. The CDR3 DNA is TGCAGCGTGGGTGGGACAGGGCCTATCCAGGAGACCCAGTACTTC.

The chain joins TRBV7-2 to TRBJ2-1; the match to TRBD1 covers 7 bases. CDR1 and CDR2 from the germline V gene are SGHTA and FQGNSA. V gave up 0 bases and J gave up 5 bases; unmatched junction bases: 7. This CDR3 contains 16 residues. In nucleotides, the CDR3 is TGTGCCAGCAGCTTAGCCCGAGACAGGGCCAACAATGAGCAGTTCTTC. This gives the protein CASSLARDRANNEQFF.

The chain recombines TRBV28 with TRBJ1-2; the D gene is possibly TRBD1 (5 bases). Germline V CDR1 and CDR2: MDHEN, SYDVKM. V lost 1 base to trimming and J lost 6 bases, with 15 bases between them. This CDR3 has 15 residues. The CDR3 region is CASSLYGGRVDGYTF. CDR3 in DNA: TGTGCCAGCAGTTTATATGGTGGCAGGGTGGATGGCTACACCTTC.

This CDR3 reads CASSPRTGSAETEAFF. For the CDR3, the DNA is TGTGCCAGCAGCCCCCGGACAGGGAGTGCGGAAACTGAAGCTTTCTTT. The V and J genes are TRBV9 and TRBJ1-1; TRBD1 matches at 8 bases. Per germline, CDR1 SGDLS and CDR2 YYNGEE. J was trimmed by 5 bases and V by 4 bases; bases with no gene match: 13. The CDR3 contains 16 residues.

V gene TRBV28 combines with J gene TRBJ2-2, with 7 positions matching TRBD1. CDR1 is MDHEN, CDR2 SYDVKM, per germline. With 9 bases clipped from V and 3 bases from J, the junction kept 1 base outside the gene matches. The CDR3 has 12 residues. The CDR3 region is CASDRDTGELFF. CDR3 nucleotides: TGTGCCAGTGACAGGGACACCGGGGAGCTGTTTTTT. Full variable domain (outside the CDR3, taken from reference TRBV28 and TRBJ2-2): DVKVTQSSRYLVKRTGEKVFLECVQDMDHENMFWYRQDPGLGLRLIYFSYDVKMKEKGDIPEGYSVSREKKERFSLILESASTNQTSMYLCASDRDTGELFFGEGSRLTVL.

This clone was observed a single time. The CDR3 DNA is TGCGCCAGCAGCTTGGCGACAGGCGGCCAATCTGAAGCTTTCTTT. This sequence encodes CASSLATGGQSEAFF. The chain uses TRBV5-1 and TRBJ1-1, with D perhaps TRBD1 (6 bases). The CDR3 runs to 15 residues. The V end was cut by 0 bases, the J end by 6 bases, with 15 bases between. CDR1 is SGHRS and CDR2 is YFSETQ in the germline V gene.

The chain recombines TRBV5-1 with TRBJ2-7; 11 bases align to TRBD2. V was pared by 4 bases and J by 4 bases, with 7 bases of the junction left unmatched. CDR1 is SGHRS, CDR2 YFSETQ, per germline. CDR3 length equals 15 residues. The CDR3 bases are TGCGCCAGCAGCGTCGCCGGGACTAGCGGTTACGAGCAGTACTTC. Translating it yields CASSVAGTSGYEQYF.

This chain connects TRBV27 to TRBJ1-2; D unclear. V was shortened by 3 bases and J by 4 bases, with 9 bases between the two germline ends. The CDR3 loop spans 13 amino acids. CDR1 is MNHEY and CDR2 is SMNVEV in the germline V gene (reference sequence). In nucleotides, the CDR3 is TGTGCCAGCAGTTTGTCGCGCCTCTATGGCTACACCTTC. It yields the protein CASSLSRLYGYTF.

This sequence joins TRBV12-3 or TRBV12-4 and TRBJ1-1, with D hard to call. The CDR3 is 11 residues long. The germline V and J ends were trimmed by 6 bases and 6 bases, with 8 bases remaining between them. CDR3 protein: CASSTPAEAFF. CDR3 in DNA: TGTGCCAGCAGCACCCCGGCTGAAGCTTTCTTT.

The chain is built from TRBV19 and TRBJ1-2; possibly TRBD1 for D (5 bases). The germline V and J ends were trimmed by 3 bases and 5 bases, with 10 bases remaining between them. The germline gives CDR1 LNHDA, CDR2 SQIVND (reference sequence). The CDR3 has 13 amino acids. The CDR3 coding sequence is TGTGCCAGTAGTATGGGACTTCAATATGGCTACACCTTC. Translation: CASSMGLQYGYTF. The whole variable domain, remainder taken from reference TRBV19 and TRBJ1-2, is DGGITQSPKYLFRKEGQNVTLSCEQNLNHDAMYWYRQDPGQGLRLIYYSQIVNDFQKGDIAEGYSVSREKKESFPLTVTSAQKNPTAFYLCASSMGLQYGYTFGSGTRLTVV.

The chain is built from TRBV7-9 and TRBJ1-2, with TRBD1 matching over 9 bases. After removal of 3 bases from V and 4 bases from J, the junction contained 9 bases not matched to a gene. This CDR3 is built from 16 residues. Germline V gives CDR1 SEHNR, CDR2 FQNEAQ (reference sequence). The CDR3 protein is CASSFPPGQGIYGYTF. CDR3 bases: TGTGCCAGCAGCTTTCCCCCGGGACAGGGAATCTATGGCTACACCTTC.

The rearrangement joins TRBV19 to TRBJ2-2; TRBD1 matches 9 bases. Germline CDR1 is LNHDA and CDR2 is SQIVND (reference sequence). V lost 6 bases, J lost 1 base, and 3 bases stayed unmatched. The CDR3 spans 15 residues. The CDR3 coding sequence is TGTGCCAGTAGCGGGACAGGGAGGAACACCGGGGAGCTGTTTTTT. Translating it yields CASSGTGRNTGELFF. Together with reference TRBV19 and TRBJ2-2, the CDR3 gives the full variable domain: DGGITQSPKYLFRKEGQNVTLSCEQNLNHDAMYWYRQDPGQGLRLIYYSQIVNDFQKGDIAEGYSVSREKKESFPLTVTSAQKNPTAFYLCASSGTGRNTGELFFGEGSRLTVL.